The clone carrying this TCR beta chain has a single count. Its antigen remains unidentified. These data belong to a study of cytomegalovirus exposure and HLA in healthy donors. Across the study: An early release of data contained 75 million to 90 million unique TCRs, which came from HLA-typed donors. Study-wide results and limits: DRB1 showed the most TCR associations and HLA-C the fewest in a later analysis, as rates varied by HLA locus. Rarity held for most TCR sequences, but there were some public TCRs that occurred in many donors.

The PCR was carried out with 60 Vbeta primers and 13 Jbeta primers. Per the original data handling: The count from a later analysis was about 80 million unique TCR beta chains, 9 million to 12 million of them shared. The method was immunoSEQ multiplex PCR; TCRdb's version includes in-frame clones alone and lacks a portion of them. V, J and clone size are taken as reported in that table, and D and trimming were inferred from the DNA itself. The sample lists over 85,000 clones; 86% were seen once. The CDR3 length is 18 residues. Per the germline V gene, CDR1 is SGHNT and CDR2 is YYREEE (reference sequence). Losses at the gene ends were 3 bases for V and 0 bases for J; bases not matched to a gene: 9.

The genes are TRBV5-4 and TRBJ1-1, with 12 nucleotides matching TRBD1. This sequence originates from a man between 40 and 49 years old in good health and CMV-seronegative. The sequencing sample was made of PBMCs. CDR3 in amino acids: CASSSRDRGLIVNTEAFF. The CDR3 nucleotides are TGTGCCAGCAGCTCTCGGGACAGGGGGCTAATTGTGAACACTGAAGCTTTCTTT.